The source of this T cell receptor (beta chain) is a study of T cell responses to AZD1222 COVID-19 vaccine (dated by TCRdb to 2020 to 2023). Notes on the research overall: A total of 230 to 250 trial participants underwent TCR sequencing, of whom about 210 had received two doses of AZD1222 and around 25 had received two doses of the MenACWY control vaccine. Trial participants were enrolled into age subgroups of 18-55, 56-69 and 70-plus years, which contained approximately 150, 28 and 58 TCR-sequenced participants, respectively. The full study reports these points: Epitopes outside the regions mutated in the B.1.351 and B.1.1.7 variants were reportedly recognized by nearly half of the unique spike-specific TCRs. Vaccine-associated CD4 TCRs spanned the whole spike protein, with dominant responses in regions 160-218 and 743-854. After two AZD1222 doses, both the breadth and the depth of spike-specific TCRs were significantly higher than at day 0 and than in MenACWY recipients. Because no day 14 peak-response samples were available, the repertoires could be characterized only after the peak T cell response. In the small 56-69-year group, the increase in depth fell short of significance, most likely because of low power. Participants were mostly white British, with more females than males. The authors suggested clonal diversity may have been underestimated. Conclusions about previously exposed vaccinees are limited, since just 6 or 7 AZD1222 recipients were seropositive for SARS-CoV-2 at baseline.

The time point label here, explained by the study, means: about 28 days (+/-7) after the second vaccine dose. AZD1222 recipients with second doses at about 4 weeks or about 12 weeks were pooled, because spike-specific TCR depth and breadth did not differ between schedules. Vaccinee samples were obtained from the UK trials COV001 and COV002, which included a single-blind randomized controlled phase 2/3 trial of AZD1222 (ChAdOx1 nCoV-19) in healthy adults. For TCRbeta chain sequencing, PBMC samples from trial participants were taken at day 0 and at day 28 after the second dose. The CDR3 regions of human TCRbeta chains were analyzed by immunosequencing. The source study handled its data this way. Repertoire TCRs were matched against a reference library of SARS-CoV-2-specific TCRs generated with the MIRA antigen-specificity platform. Breadth was defined as the fraction of unique TCRs that were SARS-CoV-2-associated. Depth was defined as the fraction of total T cells that were SARS-CoV-2-associated. Using the MIRA data, each spike-specific TCR was mapped to the spike region that the TCR reacts to and placed in a CD4 or CD8 class. Log10-transformed breadth and depth values were compared by one-way ANOVA with Sidak's multiple comparisons tests. TCRdb took this table from immuneACCESS and kept in-frame rearrangements with V and J called. Such tables lack part of the clones; where checked against another copy, unresolved V genes explain under half of the gap, and the rest is unexplained. The V and J calls and clone size come from that table; D and trimming were worked out from the DNA. The sample table shows over 75,000 clones, and approximately 88% are seen once. 11% of the sample is in the top ten clones.

CDR1 and CDR2, looked up from the germline V gene, are KGHSH and LQKENI. From V the trimming removes 2 bases and from J it removes 6 bases, while the gene matches leave 6 bases of the junction unaccounted for. The CDR3 covers 16 residues, taking in both the cysteine and the phenylalanine. Of the read, only the CDR3 DNA is kept; its 48 bases are in frame from base 1. This clone was seen a single time. No antigen is known for it. Per-nucleotide qualities are absent, and no much larger clonotype sits a single base away. This chain joins TRBV18 to TRBJ1-5; 11 central bases correspond to TRBD1. Sample: peripheral blood, taken 28 days after the second AZD1222 dose. The clonotype originates from an adult who received the AZD1222 COVID-19 vaccine. CDR3 reads: CASSPTGTGGGQPQHF. The base sequence is TGTGCCAGCTCACCAACCGGGACAGGGGGTGGTCAGCCCCAGCATTTT.